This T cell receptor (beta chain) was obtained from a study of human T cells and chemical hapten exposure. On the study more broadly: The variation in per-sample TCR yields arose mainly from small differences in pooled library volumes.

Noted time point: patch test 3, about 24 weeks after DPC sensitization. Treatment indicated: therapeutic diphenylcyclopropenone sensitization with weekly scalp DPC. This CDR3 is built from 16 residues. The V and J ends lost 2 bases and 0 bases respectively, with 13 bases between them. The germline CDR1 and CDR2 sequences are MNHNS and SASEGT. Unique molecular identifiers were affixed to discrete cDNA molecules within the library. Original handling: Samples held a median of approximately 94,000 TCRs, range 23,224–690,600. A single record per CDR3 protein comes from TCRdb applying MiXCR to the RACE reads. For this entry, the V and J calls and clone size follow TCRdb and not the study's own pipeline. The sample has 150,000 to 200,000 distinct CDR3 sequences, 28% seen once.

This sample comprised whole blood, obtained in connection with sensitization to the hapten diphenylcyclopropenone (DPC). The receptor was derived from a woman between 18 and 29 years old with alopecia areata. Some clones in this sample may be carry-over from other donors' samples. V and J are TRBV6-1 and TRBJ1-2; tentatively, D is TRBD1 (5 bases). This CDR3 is CASSERGGIANYGYTF. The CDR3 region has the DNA TGTGCCAGCAGTGAAAGGGGCGGGATTGCTAACTATGGCTACACCTTC.